This TCR beta chain stems from a study of cytomegalovirus exposure and HLA in healthy donors. The study, taken as a whole, reports: Later analysis suggested links between common viral pathogens and several top significant clusters. Highest at DRB1 and lowest at HLA-C, TCR association rates differed among HLA loci in a later analysis. In vitro assays verified that three CMV-associated chains recognized CMV antigens specifically. When presence/absence was analysed, sequencing depth was taken to be roughly uniform across donors.

PCR used 60 Vbeta primers and 13 Jbeta primers. The repertoire was sequenced with immunoSEQ multiplex PCR; TCRdb's copy has only in-frame clones and lacks some. The sample lists about 210,000 clones, more than 75% occurring once. Trimming at V came to 4 bases and at J to 1 base, leaving 5 bases not matched to a gene. The CDR3 is 15 amino acids. CDR1 is LNHDA and CDR2 is SQIVND in the germline V gene (reference sequence). Note on this clone: Its antigen is undetermined.

The TCR sequence derives from a man aged 40-49 years in good health and CMV-seropositive. Sequencing was carried out using PBMCs. V and J are TRBV19 and TRBJ1-1, with 8 positions matching TRBD1. In nucleotides, the CDR3 is TGTGCCAGTAGTAGACAGGGGAGGGGGAACACTGAAGCTTTCTTT. Encoded protein: CASSRQGRGNTEAFF. The full variable domain, with the rest looked up from reference TRBV19 and TRBJ1-1, is DGGITQSPKYLFRKEGQNVTLSCEQNLNHDAMYWYRQDPGQGLRLIYYSQIVNDFQKGDIAEGYSVSREKKESFPLTVTSAQKNPTAFYLCASSRQGRGNTEAFFGQGTRLTVV.